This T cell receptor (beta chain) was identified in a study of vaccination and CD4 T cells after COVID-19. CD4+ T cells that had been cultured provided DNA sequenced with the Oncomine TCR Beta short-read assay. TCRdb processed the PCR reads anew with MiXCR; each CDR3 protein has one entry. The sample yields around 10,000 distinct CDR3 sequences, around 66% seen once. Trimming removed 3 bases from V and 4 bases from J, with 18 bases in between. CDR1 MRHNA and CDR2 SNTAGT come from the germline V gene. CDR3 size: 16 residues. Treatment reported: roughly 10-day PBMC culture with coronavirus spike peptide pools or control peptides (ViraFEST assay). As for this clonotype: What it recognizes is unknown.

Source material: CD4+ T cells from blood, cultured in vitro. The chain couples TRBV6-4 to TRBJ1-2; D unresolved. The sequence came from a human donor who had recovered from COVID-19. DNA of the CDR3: TGTGCCAGCAGTGATGGTGCAGGCCCACTGACCTATGGCTACACCTTC. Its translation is CASSDGAGPLTYGYTF.